This T cell receptor (beta chain) derives from a study of T cell responses to AZD1222 COVID-19 vaccine. Study background: Recipients boosted at about 4 weeks or about 12 weeks are pooled. Regarding the study as a whole: Every sample of the repertoires postdated the peak T cell response. Targeting of unmutated variant regions was reportedly seen in nearly half of spike-specific TCRs.

About this clone itself: Antigen: not known.

V lost 10 bases to trimming and J lost 3 bases, with 16 bases between them. There are 14 residues in the CDR3. CDR1 is SNHLY, CDR2 FYNNEI, per germline. Assay used: immunoSEQ multiplex PCR; TCRdb lists only in-frame clones, some missing. This table has about 180,000 clones, 85% to 90% appearing once. This sequence was found in an adult in good health. The material was peripheral blood, obtained on day 0 of AZD1222 vaccination. The J gene is TRBJ2-1, the V gene TRBV2; tentatively, D is TRBD2 (6 bases). DNA for the CDR3: TGTGCCATGAGGGTGTTCGGGGGCTACAATGAGCAGTTCTTC. Translation gives CAMRVFGGYNEQFF.